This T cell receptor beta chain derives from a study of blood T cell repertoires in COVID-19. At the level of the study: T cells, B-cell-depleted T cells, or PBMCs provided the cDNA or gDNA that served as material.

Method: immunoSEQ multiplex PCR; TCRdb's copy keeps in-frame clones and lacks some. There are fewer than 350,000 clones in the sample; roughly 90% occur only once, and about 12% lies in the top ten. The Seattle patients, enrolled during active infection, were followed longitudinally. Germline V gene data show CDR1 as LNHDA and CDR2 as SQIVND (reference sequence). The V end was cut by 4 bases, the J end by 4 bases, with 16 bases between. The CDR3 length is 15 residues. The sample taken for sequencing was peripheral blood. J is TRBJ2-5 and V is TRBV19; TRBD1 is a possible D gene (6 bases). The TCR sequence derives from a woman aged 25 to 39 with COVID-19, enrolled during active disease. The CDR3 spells CASSTNRVNGETQYF. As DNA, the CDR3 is TGTGCCAGTAGTACAAACAGGGTGAACGGAGAGACCCAGTACTTC.